The rows below give T cell receptor beta chains drawn from one sample of a study of blood T cell repertoires in COVID-19. The repertoire was sequenced with immunoSEQ multiplex PCR; TCRdb's copy has only in-frame clones and lacks some. The data contain approximately 220,000 clones, 65% to 90% of them singletons. Sequencing used PBMCs or T cells enriched from blood (not recorded which). These receptors all come from a woman under 40 who had been exposed to COVID-19. The CDR3 runs from the conserved cysteine through the conserved F or W. Fields, in order: V gene, clone size, D gene, J gene, CDR3 DNA, CDR3 protein. The D gene is left open where the match is weak. Rows may omit the clone size; those that give it use once, few, many or a size class.

v_gene: TRBV10-1
abundance: -
d_gene: -
j_gene: TRBJ1-1
CDR3nt: TGCGCCAGCAGTGGGGGTCAGAGGGTCTCTGAAGCTTTCTTT
CDR3aa: CASSGGQRVSEAFF

v_gene: TRBV9
abundance: -
d_gene: -
j_gene: TRBJ2-3
CDR3nt: TGTGCCAGCAGCTACGAGGGTGTCAGCACAGATACGCAGTATTTT
CDR3aa: CASSYEGVSTDTQYF

v_gene: TRBV2
abundance: -
d_gene: -
j_gene: TRBJ1-6
CDR3nt: TGTGCCAGCAGCGAACAGAATTCACCCCTCCACTTT
CDR3aa: CASSEQNSPLHF

v_gene: TRBV4-2
abundance: -
d_gene: -
j_gene: TRBJ1-4
CDR3nt: TGTGCCAGCAGCCACCTTGGACCAGGGTTGTTCAATGAAAAACTGTTTTTT
CDR3aa: CASSHLGPGLFNEKLFF

v_gene: TRBV25-1
abundance: -
d_gene: -
j_gene: TRBJ1-2
CDR3nt: TGTGCCACAGCTTCAGGGGCGGCAAAGTACACCTTC
CDR3aa: CATASGAAKYTF

v_gene: TRBV18
abundance: once
d_gene: -
j_gene: TRBJ2-5
CDR3nt: TGTGCCAGCTCACCATTCTCCGAAGAGACCCAGTACTTC
CDR3aa: CASSPFSEETQYF

v_gene: TRBV21-1
abundance: -
d_gene: -
j_gene: TRBJ1-1
CDR3nt: TGTGCCAGCAGCTTCTTAGACGACAGGGCGACTGAAGCTTTCTTT
CDR3aa: CASSFLDDRATEAFF

v_gene: TRBV28
abundance: once
d_gene: -
j_gene: TRBJ1-1
CDR3nt: TGTGCCAGCAGTTTGAGCGGGCCGGCGAACACTGAAGCTTTCTTT
CDR3aa: CASSLSGPANTEAFF

v_gene: TRBV4-1
abundance: -
d_gene: TRBD1
j_gene: TRBJ2-5
CDR3nt: TGCGCCAGCAGCGCTCTACCTCAAACCCACTTGGGGACAGGAGCTCAAGAGACCCAGTACTTC
CDR3aa: CASSALPQTHLGTGAQETQYF

v_gene: TRBV29-1
abundance: -
d_gene: TRBD2
j_gene: TRBJ2-7
CDR3nt: TGCAGCGTGGGACTAGCGGGGGGCTCCTACGAGCAGTACTTC
CDR3aa: CSVGLAGGSYEQYF

v_gene: TRBV7-8
abundance: once
d_gene: -
j_gene: TRBJ2-7
CDR3nt: TGTGCCAGCAGGGTCGGGGGCTCCTACGAGCAGTACTTC
CDR3aa: CASRVGGSYEQYF

v_gene: TRBV4-1
abundance: -
d_gene: TRBD2
j_gene: TRBJ2-7
CDR3nt: TGCGCCAGCAGCCAGGAGCCGGGACTAGCCCTCTACGAGCAGTACTTC
CDR3aa: CASSQEPGLALYEQYF

v_gene: TRBV27
abundance: few
d_gene: TRBD1
j_gene: TRBJ1-2
CDR3nt: TGTGCCAGCAGTTCCAAGGGGACAGGGGGTTATGGCTACACCTTC
CDR3aa: CASSSKGTGGYGYTF

v_gene: TRBV10-3
abundance: -
d_gene: -
j_gene: TRBJ2-1
CDR3nt: TGTGCCATCAGTACCCGACAAATCCGTAATGAGCAGTTCTTC
CDR3aa: CAISTRQIRNEQFF

v_gene: TRBV28
abundance: -
d_gene: TRBD1
j_gene: TRBJ1-4
CDR3nt: TGTGCCAGCCGACGGACAATTCCAGGGGGAGAAAAACTGTTTTTT
CDR3aa: CASRRTIPGGEKLFF

v_gene: TRBV5-1
abundance: -
d_gene: TRBD1
j_gene: TRBJ1-5
CDR3nt: TGCGCCAGCAGCTTGGAGGGTCCAGGGGGCGGTGGTCAGCCCCAGCATTTT
CDR3aa: CASSLEGPGGGGQPQHF

v_gene: TRBV5-8
abundance: -
d_gene: -
j_gene: TRBJ1-6
CDR3nt: TGTGCCAGCATCAATGGCAGGGGTGATTCACCCCTCCACTTT
CDR3aa: CASINGRGDSPLHF

v_gene: TRBV7-9
abundance: -
d_gene: TRBD2
j_gene: TRBJ2-1
CDR3nt: TGTGCCAGCAGCCGGCTAGCGGGGGGGCCCGGTGAGCAGTTCTTC
CDR3aa: CASSRLAGGPGEQFF

v_gene: TRBV15
abundance: -
d_gene: TRBD1
j_gene: TRBJ1-1
CDR3nt: TGTGCCACCAGCAGGGGAGGGACAGGGGACACTGAAGCTTTCTTT
CDR3aa: CATSRGGTGDTEAFF

v_gene: TRBV3-1/TRBV3-2
abundance: -
d_gene: -
j_gene: TRBJ1-1
CDR3nt: TGTGCCAGCAGCCGAGGGAACACTGAAGCTTTCTTT
CDR3aa: CASSRGNTEAFF

v_gene: TRBV19
abundance: -
d_gene: TRBD1
j_gene: TRBJ1-1
CDR3nt: TGTGCCAGTAGTATAGATTTCGGCCGGACAGGGAAGAACACTGAAGCTTTCTTT
CDR3aa: CASSIDFGRTGKNTEAFF

v_gene: TRBV5-6
abundance: -
d_gene: TRBD1
j_gene: TRBJ1-4
CDR3nt: TGTGCCAGCAGCTTGAGGGTCGGACAGGGGGCAAAGGAAAAACTGTTTTTT
CDR3aa: CASSLRVGQGAKEKLFF

v_gene: TRBV5-8
abundance: -
d_gene: -
j_gene: TRBJ2-7
CDR3nt: TGTGCCAGCAAATCTACAGGGGAGGCCTACGAGCAGTACTTC
CDR3aa: CASKSTGEAYEQYF

v_gene: TRBV7-2
abundance: -
d_gene: TRBD2
j_gene: TRBJ2-1
CDR3nt: TGTGCCAGCAGCTTGGGTGTTAGCGGGGGGCGCTCCTACAATGAGCAGTTCTTC
CDR3aa: CASSLGVSGGRSYNEQFF

v_gene: TRBV29-1
abundance: -
d_gene: -
j_gene: TRBJ1-3
CDR3nt: TGCAGCGTTGATGGGTCAGGGTCTGGAAACACCATATATTTT
CDR3aa: CSVDGSGSGNTIYF

v_gene: TRBV3-1/TRBV3-2
abundance: few
d_gene: TRBD2
j_gene: TRBJ2-1
CDR3nt: TGTGCCAGCAGCCAAGGGTTGAGCGGGGGCAAACGGAATGAGCAGTTCTTC
CDR3aa: CASSQGLSGGKRNEQFF

v_gene: TRBV19
abundance: -
d_gene: -
j_gene: TRBJ2-7
CDR3nt: TGTGCCAGTAGTTCCGTCCCAGGGGCCTACGAGCAGTACTTC
CDR3aa: CASSSVPGAYEQYF

v_gene: TRBV14
abundance: -
d_gene: -
j_gene: TRBJ1-1
CDR3nt: TGTGCCAGCAGCCTCTTTAGCGAGAGTGAAGCTTTCTTT
CDR3aa: CASSLFSESEAFF

v_gene: TRBV7-9
abundance: -
d_gene: TRBD1
j_gene: TRBJ1-1
CDR3nt: TGTGCCAGCAGCCCCGGGACAGCAAGGACTGAAGCTTTCTTT
CDR3aa: CASSPGTARTEAFF

v_gene: TRBV9
abundance: -
d_gene: -
j_gene: TRBJ2-1
CDR3nt: TGTGCCAGCAGCGTCGGAGGGGGCAGGGGCAATGAGCAGTTCTTC
CDR3aa: CASSVGGGRGNEQFF

v_gene: TRBV30
abundance: -
d_gene: -
j_gene: TRBJ2-5
CDR3nt: TGTGCCTGGAGTGGTCTGACAACTAGGGAGACCCAGTACTTC
CDR3aa: CAWSGLTTRETQYF

v_gene: TRBV5-1
abundance: -
d_gene: TRBD2
j_gene: TRBJ2-1
CDR3nt: TGCGCCAGCAGCCTCCCTAGCGGGGGGTCTTACAATGAGCAGTTCTTC
CDR3aa: CASSLPSGGSYNEQFF

v_gene: TRBV7-2
abundance: -
d_gene: TRBD2
j_gene: TRBJ2-2
CDR3nt: TGTGCCAGCAGTTTCACAATAGCGGGAAACACCGGGGAGCTGTTTTTT
CDR3aa: CASSFTIAGNTGELFF

v_gene: TRBV5-8
abundance: -
d_gene: -
j_gene: TRBJ2-6
CDR3nt: TGTGCCAGCAGCTTGGGGAGCCGTCTTGGGGCCAACGTCCTGACTTTC
CDR3aa: CASSLGSRLGANVLTF

v_gene: TRBV2
abundance: once
d_gene: -
j_gene: TRBJ1-5
CDR3nt: TGTGCCAGCAGTCAAAACAGGGAAACTAATCAGCCCCAGCATTTT
CDR3aa: CASSQNRETNQPQHF

v_gene: TRBV11-3
abundance: -
d_gene: TRBD2
j_gene: TRBJ2-3
CDR3nt: TGTGCCAGCAGCTCCGTACTAGCGGGGGGAGATACGCAGTATTTT
CDR3aa: CASSSVLAGGDTQYF

v_gene: TRBV21-1
abundance: -
d_gene: -
j_gene: TRBJ1-3
CDR3nt: TGTGCCAGCAGCAAATCCAACACCGAAGGGGATACCCGCTCTGGAAACACCATATATTTT
CDR3aa: CASSKSNTEGDTRSGNTIYF

v_gene: TRBV28
abundance: -
d_gene: -
j_gene: TRBJ1-6
CDR3nt: TGTGCCAGCAGTTTCGACCCACGGGAAAGCTCCTATAATTCACCCCTCCACTTT
CDR3aa: CASSFDPRESSYNSPLHF

v_gene: TRBV6-5
abundance: -
d_gene: -
j_gene: TRBJ2-2
CDR3nt: TGTGCCAGTCATCGAGGGCAGGCCGGGGAGCTGTTTTTT
CDR3aa: CASHRGQAGELFF

v_gene: TRBV7-9
abundance: -
d_gene: TRBD1
j_gene: TRBJ1-1
CDR3nt: TGTGCCAGCAGCTCGGGGGCCTGGACAGGCACTGAAGCTTTCTTT
CDR3aa: CASSSGAWTGTEAFF

v_gene: TRBV19
abundance: -
d_gene: TRBD2
j_gene: TRBJ2-7
CDR3nt: TGTGCCAGTAGTATTCGCCCTAGCGGGGCGGGGGAGCAGTACTTC
CDR3aa: CASSIRPSGAGEQYF

v_gene: TRBV5-4
abundance: once
d_gene: TRBD1
j_gene: TRBJ2-3
CDR3nt: TGTGCCAGCAGCTTACCTCCTGGACAGGGGACTGTAGATACGCAGTATTTT
CDR3aa: CASSLPPGQGTVDTQYF

v_gene: TRBV11-3
abundance: -
d_gene: TRBD1
j_gene: TRBJ2-3
CDR3nt: TGTGCCAGCAGCAAGCGTCGACAGGGTAGCACAGATACGCAGTATTTT
CDR3aa: CASSKRRQGSTDTQYF

v_gene: TRBV5-1
abundance: -
d_gene: -
j_gene: TRBJ1-1
CDR3nt: TGCGCCAGCAGCTTTCGAGGGAACACTGAAGCTTTCTTT
CDR3aa: CASSFRGNTEAFF

v_gene: TRBV18
abundance: once
d_gene: -
j_gene: TRBJ1-2
CDR3nt: TGTGCCAGCTCACCCAGCGCGGGGAGTCTTGACTATGGCTACACCTTC
CDR3aa: CASSPSAGSLDYGYTF

v_gene: TRBV27
abundance: -
d_gene: -
j_gene: TRBJ2-7
CDR3nt: TGTGCCAGCAGTTTAGGCCACTCCTACGAGCAGTACTTC
CDR3aa: CASSLGHSYEQYF

v_gene: TRBV2
abundance: -
d_gene: -
j_gene: TRBJ2-7
CDR3nt: TGTGCCAGCAGGGACAGACTGAGCTCCTACGAGCAGTACTTC
CDR3aa: CASRDRLSSYEQYF

v_gene: TRBV5-1
abundance: -
d_gene: TRBD1
j_gene: TRBJ1-2
CDR3nt: TGCGCCAGCAGCCCCGGGCAGGGGGTTATCTATGGCTACACCTTC
CDR3aa: CASSPGQGVIYGYTF

v_gene: TRBV5-1
abundance: -
d_gene: TRBD1
j_gene: TRBJ1-1
CDR3nt: TGCGCCAGCAGCCCGGGGGACAGGGGGCGCGGCACTGAAGCTTTCTTT
CDR3aa: CASSPGDRGRGTEAFF

v_gene: TRBV29-1
abundance: once
d_gene: -
j_gene: TRBJ1-2
CDR3nt: TGCAGCGTTGCGGGGGTAGGGACCTATGGCTACACCTTC
CDR3aa: CSVAGVGTYGYTF

v_gene: TRBV29-1
abundance: -
d_gene: TRBD1
j_gene: TRBJ2-7
CDR3nt: TGCAGCGTTGACAGGACAGGGGGCGGCTACGAGCAGTACTTC
CDR3aa: CSVDRTGGGYEQYF